A selection of T cell receptor beta chains follows, all from one sample in a study of control samples from healthy donors and cancer patients. Sequenced by immunoSEQ multiplex PCR; TCRdb stores in-frame clones only, minus some. The data contain some 120,000 clones, about 88% of them singletons. The sample was blood. These receptors originate from a man aged 50-59 years in good health. Each CDR3 is given with its conserved first and last residue. The D gene is left open where the match is weak. Clone size, where shown, is once, few, many, or a class for clones that have expanded.

D gene	V gene	clone size	J gene	CDR3 protein	CDR3 DNA
TRBD1	TRBV7-3	-	TRBJ2-5	CASSTGTEETQYF	TGTGCCAGCAGTACCGGGACAGAAGAGACCCAGTACTTC
-	TRBV9	-	TRBJ1-2	CASSASGAYGYTF	TGTGCCAGCAGCGCCTCAGGTGCCTATGGCTACACCTTC
-	TRBV2	-	TRBJ1-3	CASSEFQGNTIYF	TGTGCCAGCAGTGAGTTTCAGGGAAACACCATATATTTT
-	TRBV10-3	-	TRBJ1-2	CAIGGRTANYGYTF	TGTGCCATCGGGGGACGGACAGCTAACTATGGCTACACCTTC
-	TRBV28	-	TRBJ2-6	CASRPGSPPSGANVLTF	TGTGCCAGCAGGCCCGGGTCACCCCCCTCTGGGGCCAACGTCCTGACTTTC
-	TRBV4-1	-	TRBJ2-7	CASSQVDYEQYF	TGCGCCAGCAGCCAAGTGGACTACGAGCAGTACTTC
-	TRBV6-6	once	TRBJ1-5	CASSYSLEERPQPQHF	TGTGCCAGCAGTTACTCGTTGGAGGAAAGACCTCAGCCCCAGCATTTT
-	TRBV28	once	TRBJ1-2	CASSLLAGENYGYTF	TGTGCCAGCAGTTTATTGGCAGGGGAGAACTATGGCTACACCTTC
-	TRBV30	-	TRBJ1-5	CAWSVRDGRDQPQHF	TGTGCCTGGAGCGTCCGGGACGGTAGGGATCAGCCCCAGCATTTT
-	TRBV7-3	-	TRBJ2-3	CASSQGSTDTQYF	TGTGCCAGCAGCCAAGGGAGCACAGATACGCAGTATTTT
-	TRBV9	-	TRBJ1-2	CASSVSPIANYGYTF	TGTGCCAGCAGCGTATCCCCAATAGCTAACTATGGCTACACCTTC
-	TRBV9	-	TRBJ2-5	CASSVGASRLQETQYF	TGTGCCAGCAGCGTAGGGGCTAGCAGGTTACAAGAGACCCAGTACTTC
TRBD2	TRBV28	-	TRBJ2-7	CASSRLAGYEQYF	TGTGCCAGCAGCCGACTAGCTGGCTACGAGCAGTACTTC
TRBD1	TRBV6-2/TRBV6-3	-	TRBJ1-5	CASSYPQGANNQPQHF	TGTGCCAGCAGTTACCCACAGGGGGCTAACAATCAGCCCCAGCATTTT
-	TRBV6-2/TRBV6-3	-	TRBJ2-5	CASRPTGVETQYF	TGTGCCAGCAGGCCTACGGGGGTAGAGACCCAGTACTTC
-	TRBV5-1	-	TRBJ2-7	CASSSHSSYEQYF	TGCGCCAGCAGCTCCCATAGCTCCTACGAGCAGTACTTC
TRBD1	TRBV10-3	-	TRBJ1-4	CAIRGGTGGRKEKLFF	TGTGCCATCAGAGGTGGGACAGGGGGTCGAAAGGAAAAACTGTTTTTT
TRBD2	TRBV7-9	-	TRBJ2-3	CASSHTRAGNTDTQYF	TGTGCCAGCAGTCATACCCGAGCGGGGAACACAGATACGCAGTATTTT
-	TRBV10-3	-	TRBJ1-5	CAISADSTYQPQHF	TGTGCCATCAGTGCCGACAGCACCTATCAGCCCCAGCATTTT
-	TRBV14	-	TRBJ2-7	CASSQADSNPYEQYF	TGTGCCAGCAGCCAAGCGGACAGCAACCCCTACGAGCAGTACTTC
TRBD2	TRBV7-6	-	TRBJ2-1	CASSTLLAGGLGGNEQFF	TGTGCCAGCAGCACCTTACTAGCGGGGGGGCTAGGAGGCAATGAGCAGTTCTTC
-	TRBV3-1/TRBV3-2	-	TRBJ1-1	CASSPESHLNTEAFF	TGTGCCAGCAGCCCAGAGTCACACCTGAACACTGAAGCTTTCTTT
-	TRBV10-3	-	TRBJ2-7	CAISESAYEQYF	TGTGCCATCAGTGAGTCGGCCTACGAGCAGTACTTC
-	TRBV7-9	-	TRBJ2-1	CASSLGGANEQFF	TGTGCCAGCAGCTTAGGTGGCGCAAATGAGCAGTTCTTC
-	TRBV5-4	-	TRBJ2-5	CASSTPRETQYF	TGTGCCAGCAGCACACCTAGGGAGACCCAGTACTTC
-	TRBV12-3/TRBV12-4	few	TRBJ1-5	CASSLMKQPQHF	TGTGCCAGCAGTCTAATGAAACAGCCCCAGCATTTT
-	TRBV3-1/TRBV3-2	-	TRBJ2-1	CASSQEPGNNEQFF	TGTGCCAGCAGCCAAGAACCAGGGAACAATGAGCAGTTCTTC
-	TRBV3-1/TRBV3-2	-	TRBJ1-5	CASSQDLPGGQPQHF	TGTGCCAGCAGCCAAGATCTACCAGGAGGTCAGCCCCAGCATTTT
TRBD2	TRBV28	-	TRBJ2-2	CAGQAGGPIGELFF	TGTGCCGGCCAAGCGGGGGGGCCCATCGGGGAGCTGTTTTTT
TRBD2	TRBV4-1	-	TRBJ2-4	CASSGAGPKNIQYF	TGCGCCAGCAGTGGAGCGGGGCCAAAAAACATTCAGTACTTC
-	TRBV5-1	-	TRBJ2-2	CASSLAAGANTGELFF	TGCGCCAGCAGCTTGGCGGCAGGTGCCAACACCGGGGAGCTGTTTTTT
-	TRBV2	-	TRBJ1-4	CASVKDSRLTNEKLFF	TGTGCCAGCGTTAAGGACAGCCGCCTAACTAATGAAAAACTGTTTTTT
-	TRBV7-8	-	TRBJ2-5	CASSLGGTVGETQYF	TGTGCCAGCAGCTTAGGGGGAACGGTGGGAGAGACCCAGTACTTC
-	TRBV12-3/TRBV12-4	-	TRBJ1-1	CASSFGMNTEAFF	TGTGCCAGCAGTTTTGGTATGAACACTGAAGCTTTCTTT
-	TRBV7-9	few	TRBJ1-1	CASSLATAQNTEAFF	TGTGCCAGCAGCTTAGCGACGGCTCAAAACACTGAAGCTTTCTTT
-	TRBV7-6	-	TRBJ2-1	CASREGGARRENEQFF	TGTGCCAGCAGGGAAGGGGGAGCCCGTAGGGAAAATGAGCAGTTCTTC
TRBD2	TRBV4-2	-	TRBJ2-5	CASSQVTSGGGQETQYF	TGTGCCAGCAGCCAAGTGACTAGCGGGGGGGGACAAGAGACCCAGTACTTC
TRBD1	TRBV18	-	TRBJ1-6	CASSPTGGSNSPLHF	TGTGCCAGCTCACCGACAGGGGGCTCGAATTCACCCCTCCACTTT
-	TRBV18	-	TRBJ1-5	CASSPTGHNQPQHF	TGTGCCAGCTCACCAACAGGGCACAATCAGCCCCAGCATTTT
-	TRBV6-5	once	TRBJ1-4	CATKRAANEKLFF	TGTGCCACCAAGCGGGCAGCTAATGAAAAACTGTTTTTT
-	TRBV5-1	-	TRBJ1-1	CASSLGRTTNTEAFF	TGCGCCAGCAGTCTCGGCAGGACAACGAACACTGAAGCTTTCTTT
-	TRBV10-1	once	TRBJ2-3	CASSQDSLDTQYF	TGCGCCAGCAGTCAAGACAGTTTGGATACGCAGTATTTT
-	TRBV7-9	-	TRBJ2-7	CASSFPSSRVDYEQYF	TGTGCCAGCAGCTTTCCTTCGAGTAGGGTTGACTACGAGCAGTACTTC
-	TRBV10-1	-	TRBJ2-7	CASSESARDPFSRGEQYF	TGCGCCAGCAGTGAGTCCGCGCGGGACCCATTCTCGCGGGGCGAGCAGTACTTC
TRBD1	TRBV29-1	-	TRBJ2-3	CSKTGDTDTQYF	TGCAGTAAGACAGGGGACACAGATACGCAGTATTTT
-	TRBV2	-	TRBJ1-2	CASTLTNYGYTF	TGTGCCAGCACTCTTACTAACTATGGCTACACCTTC
-	TRBV3-1/TRBV3-2	-	TRBJ1-4	CASSQGWGDATNEKLFF	TGTGCCAGCAGCCAAGGGTGGGGGGACGCAACTAATGAAAAACTGTTTTTT
TRBD2	TRBV9	-	TRBJ2-5	CASSGSGLAEETQYF	TGTGCCAGCAGCGGGTCCGGACTAGCGGAAGAGACCCAGTACTTC
-	TRBV27	-	TRBJ1-5	CASSLRGQPQHF	TGTGCCAGCAGTTTAAGGGGACAGCCCCAGCATTTT
-	TRBV19	-	TRBJ1-1	CASSIPPSNTEAFF	TGTGCCAGTAGTATACCGCCCTCGAATACTGAAGCTTTCTTT
TRBD1	TRBV19	-	TRBJ1-5	CASSSRDRGINQPQHF	TGTGCCAGTAGTAGCCGGGACAGGGGGATTAATCAGCCCCAGCATTTT
TRBD1	TRBV30	-	TRBJ2-7	CAWDSGTVYEQYF	TGTGCCTGGGATTCCGGGACAGTCTACGAGCAGTACTTC
-	TRBV15	-	TRBJ1-2	CATSRSYGGYTF	TGTGCCACCAGCAGGTCTTACGGGGGCTACACCTTC
-	TRBV6-4	-	TRBJ2-2	CASSGSAPPAKGSGELFF	TGTGCCAGCAGTGGTTCCGCGCCCCCCGCCAAGGGCTCCGGGGAGCTGTTTTTT
-	TRBV5-1	-	TRBJ2-2	CASSLAAGYNTGELFF	TGCGCCAGCAGCTTGGCCGCAGGTTATAACACCGGGGAGCTGTTTTTT